This T cell receptor (beta chain) comes out of a study of T-cell reconstitution after alpha-beta-depleted transplantation in children. The TCRbeta library was prepared with unique molecular identifiers. MiXCR, applied by TCRdb to the PCR reads, yields one record per CDR3 protein. The table lists about 200,000 distinct CDR3 sequences, about 14% of them singletons. CDR1 is LNHDA and CDR2 is SQIVND in the germline V gene (reference sequence). This CDR3 spans 18 amino acids. V was trimmed by 7 bases and J by 6 bases, leaving 28 bases between them. This clonotype originated in a human donor who donated a stem cell graft to a child with acute lymphoblastic leukemia. V and J are TRBV19 and TRBJ2-1, with D perhaps assigned TRBD1 or TRBD2 (7 bases each). Sequenced material: PBMCs from the stem cell graft donor, taken from the stem cell graft. CDR3: CASMGTFRGARDSNEQFF. CDR3 sequence (DNA): TGTGCCAGTATGGGGACGTTCCGGGGGGCAAGGGACAGCAATGAGCAGTTCTTC.